These T cell receptor beta chains were read from a single sample in a study of shared clonotypes between healthy human individuals. Repertoires were generated with immunoSEQ multiplex PCR, while TCRdb's copy carries only in-frame clones and drops some. The sample consists of 950,000 to 1,100,000 clones, about 80% of them appearing once. Sequenced sample: memory CD4+ T cells from PBMCs. The receptor source for this set is a man in his late teens or twenties in good health. Some clones in this sample may be carry-over from other donors' samples. CDR3s include the opening cysteine and the closing phenylalanine or tryptophan. D genes are given only for firm matches. Where a row states a size, it is once, few, many or the class of an expanded clone; other rows omit it.

>TRBV28|NA|TRBJ1-4|NA
TGTGCCAGCAGCCGTAGCGGGACGAGGGAAGAAAAACTGTTTTTT
CASSRSGTREEKLFF
>TRBV30|once|TRBJ1-6|NA
TGTGCCTGGAGCCTTGTGGGGTTAGCCCTCCACTTT
CAWSLVGLALHF
>TRBV18|NA|TRBJ2-1|NA
TGTGCCAGCTCACCACGGACAGCCGACAATGAGCAGTTCTTC
CASSPRTADNEQFF
>TRBV11-1|few|TRBJ2-7|NA
TGTGCCAGCAGCTTAGCGCCCAACTACGAGCAGTACTTC
CASSLAPNYEQYF
>TRBV18|NA|TRBJ2-5|NA
TGTGCCAGCTCACCACTGGGGGTAGCGGACCAAGAGACCCAGTACTTC
CASSPLGVADQETQYF
>TRBV2|NA|TRBJ1-4|TRBD1
TGTGCCAGCAGTGGGCAGGGGGCAACTAATGAAAAACTGTTTTTT
CASSGQGATNEKLFF
>TRBV28|NA|TRBJ2-5|NA
TGTGCCAGCACACGGGGACCACTTGGCGGGGAGACCCAGTACTTC
CASTRGPLGGETQYF
>TRBV28|NA|TRBJ1-5|TRBD1
TGTGCCAGCAGCTTAGCCGACAGGGCCCGCAATCAGCCCCAGCATTTT
CASSLADRARNQPQHF
>TRBV18|NA|TRBJ2-7|NA
TGTGCCAGCTCAACAGGGACCCAGGGCTACGAGCAGTACTTC
CASSTGTQGYEQYF
>TRBV12-5|NA|TRBJ2-7|TRBD1
TGTGCTAGTGGTTTGGAGGGGGCCGAGCAGTACTTC
CASGLEGAEQYF
>TRBV9|NA|TRBJ1-1|TRBD1
TGTGCCAGCAGCACCCAGACAGGGGGGGCTGAAGCTTTCTTT
CASSTQTGGAEAFF
>TRBV27|once|TRBJ2-5|NA
TGTGCCAGCAGTTTACGGGGCAGCCAAGAGACCCAGTACTTC
CASSLRGSQETQYF
>TRBV9|once|TRBJ2-5|TRBD1
TGTGCCAGCAGCGTCGACAGGGGAGAGACCCAGTACTTC
CASSVDRGETQYF
>TRBV7-2|NA|TRBJ2-3|NA
TGTGCCAGCAGCAAGCAGGACCTCCCCACAGATACGCAGTATTTT
CASSKQDLPTDTQYF
>TRBV6-5|NA|TRBJ2-4|NA
TGTGCCAGCAGTTCTCCCATACGGGAAAACATTCAGTACTTC
CASSSPIRENIQYF
>TRBV7-2|NA|TRBJ2-1|NA
TGTGCCAGCTCTCTCCATAGGGACCACAATGAGCAGTTCTTC
CASSLHRDHNEQFF
>TRBV6-5|NA|TRBJ2-7|TRBD1
TGTGCCAGCACAAGGACAGGGGGCTACGAGCAGTACTTC
CASTRTGGYEQYF
>TRBV9|NA|TRBJ1-2|NA
TGTGCCAGCAGCACCTATCCGTTTTCTGGGGTAGGCTACACCTTC
CASSTYPFSGVGYTF
>TRBV7-2|NA|TRBJ1-5|TRBD1
TGTGCCAGCAGCTTAGAGGCGGGGACAGGGGGGCATTTT
CASSLEAGTGGHF
>TRBV18|NA|TRBJ1-1|TRBD1
TGTGCCAGCTCAGAGGGACAGCGGGCGGAAGCTTTCTTT
CASSEGQRAEAFF
>TRBV14|NA|TRBJ1-1|NA
TGTGCCAGCAGGGAGTATTCGAACACTGAAGCTTTCTTT
CASREYSNTEAFF
>TRBV5-1|NA|TRBJ1-2|TRBD1
TGCGCCAGCAGCTCTGGACAGGGTAATAACTATGGCTACACCTTC
CASSSGQGNNYGYTF
>TRBV9|NA|TRBJ1-2|NA
TGTGCCAGCAGCCCATCCCTCCGGGGAAACCCCAACTATGGCTACACCTTC
CASSPSLRGNPNYGYTF
>TRBV19|NA|TRBJ2-7|TRBD2
TGTGCCAGTAGACGCGGGACTAGCGGGAGTATTTCCTACGAGCAGTACTTC
CASRRGTSGSISYEQYF
>TRBV29-1|NA|TRBJ2-7|NA
TGCAGCGTTTGGACATCCGCTTACGAGCAGTACTTC
CSVWTSAYEQYF
>TRBV5-6|NA|TRBJ2-3|NA
TGTGCCAGCAGCGGGACTCCGGGTGGGGGAGATACGCAGTATTTT
CASSGTPGGGDTQYF
>TRBV7-2|few|TRBJ2-5|NA
TGTGCCAGCAGCCCTCGCGGGACCCAGTACTTC
CASSPRGTQYF
>TRBV7-2|many|TRBJ2-7|TRBD2
TGTGCCAGCAGCAACTGGCGGGAGGGATACGAGCAGTACTTC
CASSNWREGYEQYF
>TRBV5-1|NA|TRBJ1-1|NA
TGCGCCAGCAGCTTGCACACGGACACTGAAGCTTTCTTT
CASSLHTDTEAFF
>TRBV5-1|NA|TRBJ2-7|TRBD2
TGCGCCAGCAGCTCCCGGGGGTTAGCGGGATCCCTCGAGCAGTACTTC
CASSSRGLAGSLEQYF
>TRBV5-1|NA|TRBJ2-2|TRBD2
TGCGCCAGCAGCGTACTCCCTGGAACTAGCGGGAGTGCGGAGCTGTTTTTT
CASSVLPGTSGSAELFF
>TRBV9|NA|TRBJ1-5|NA
TGTGCCAGCAGTTCCGGGATTCCCCCCGATCAGCCCCAGCATTTT
CASSSGIPPDQPQHF
>TRBV19|NA|TRBJ2-2|NA
TGTGCCAGTAGTGTGGCGGGTTTCACCGGGGAGCTGTTTTTT
CASSVAGFTGELFF
>TRBV5-1|NA|TRBJ1-4|NA
TGCGCCAGCAGCTTGGTTCTAGGGCGTGGGAGCGGAAAACTGTTTTTT
CASSLVLGRGSGKLFF
>TRBV19|once|TRBJ1-4|NA
TGTGCCAGTAGTACTACGGTGCATGAAAAACTGTTTTTT
CASSTTVHEKLFF
>TRBV27|few|TRBJ2-7|NA
TGTGCCAGCAGTTTAGGACAGCAAAACTCCTACGAGCAGTACTTC
CASSLGQQNSYEQYF
>TRBV9|NA|TRBJ2-1|NA
TGTGCCAGCAGCACCGCCAGGGCATCGGTCAATGAGCAGTTCTTC
CASSTARASVNEQFF
>TRBV7-3|NA|TRBJ1-1|NA
TGTGCCAGCAGCAGGCTTGGGCCGTGGACTGAAGCTTTCTTT
CASSRLGPWTEAFF
>TRBV15|NA|TRBJ2-1|NA
TGTGCCACCACCCTAGGGAACTCCTACAATGAGCAGTTCTTC
CATTLGNSYNEQFF
>TRBV29-1|NA|TRBJ2-1|NA
TGCAGCGTTGAGGAGAGCGCCATCAAGAATGAGCAGTTCTTC
CSVEESAIKNEQFF
>TRBV27|NA|TRBJ2-3|NA
TGTGCCAGCAGTTGGGGGGCGGGGCAGACGCAGTATTTT
CASSWGAGQTQYF
>TRBV18|NA|TRBJ1-5|NA
TGTGCCAGCAATCACGGAGGGATTCAGCCCCAGCATTTT
CASNHGGIQPQHF
>TRBV15|NA|TRBJ2-5|TRBD2
TGTGCCACCAGCGGACTCCGCGGGAGTCAGGGGACCCAGTACTTC
CATSGLRGSQGTQYF
>TRBV28|NA|TRBJ1-4|NA
TGTGCCAGCAGTTTTAGGTCAGTGCCCGAAAAACTGTTTTTT
CASSFRSVPEKLFF
>TRBV12-5|few|TRBJ2-3|TRBD1
TGTGCTAGTGGGACGGGACAGCCCACAGATACGCAGTATTTT
CASGTGQPTDTQYF
>TRBV28|NA|TRBJ1-1|NA
TGTGCCAGCACCTCGACGGCGAACACTGAAGCTTTCTTT
CASTSTANTEAFF
>TRBV5-4|NA|TRBJ2-7|NA
TGTGCCAGCAGCTTGGTGGCAGGATCAGCCTACGAGCAGTACTTC
CASSLVAGSAYEQYF
>TRBV28|NA|TRBJ1-1|NA
TGTGCCAGCTCCGATAACCCCAGGGAAAACACTGAAGCTTTCTTT
CASSDNPRENTEAFF
>TRBV5-1|many|TRBJ1-4|NA
TGCGCCAGCAGCTTGCAAGGGACGGTTAATGAAAAACTGTTTTTT
CASSLQGTVNEKLFF
>TRBV30|NA|TRBJ2-3|NA
TGTGCCTGGAGTGCTATGGGGCTTGACACAGATACGCAGTATTTT
CAWSAMGLDTDTQYF
>TRBV19|NA|TRBJ1-2|NA
TGTGCCAGTAGTATCGAAGGGGGCTATGGCTACACCTTC
CASSIEGGYGYTF
>TRBV19|NA|TRBJ1-1|NA
TGTGCCAGTAGTATACGGGGGCCTAGAGCTTTCTTT
CASSIRGPRAFF
>TRBV28|NA|TRBJ1-2|NA
TGTGCCAGCTACCCTCCGGAGGGACGAGTCACCTTC
CASYPPEGRVTF
>TRBV7-2|NA|TRBJ2-6|NA
TGTGCCAGCAGGCCAGGGGTGGCTGGGGCCAACGTCCTGACTTTC
CASRPGVAGANVLTF
>TRBV7-6|NA|TRBJ2-7|TRBD2
TGTGCCAGCAGCTCCCTGAGCGGGAGGTTTTACGAGCAGTACTTC
CASSSLSGRFYEQYF